The next 6 T cell receptor beta chains were all read from a single sample in a study of blood T cell repertoires in COVID-19. Clones were sequenced by immunoSEQ multiplex PCR, and TCRdb holds only the in-frame ones, with some missing. This table holds roughly 39,000 clones, 75% to 90% found once. The sequenced sample was peripheral blood. Source of these receptors: a man aged 45-65 years with active or convalescent COVID-19.

The chain joins TRBV21-1 to TRBJ2-1; the D call in the table, TRBD2, was not verified against the DNA. TRBV21-1 counts as a pseudogene. This CDR3 region has 14 residues. The CDR3 bases are TGTGCCAGCAGCAAACGGGGGGGCGGGAATGAGCAGTTCTTC. Its translation: CASSKRGGGNEQFF.

The rearrangement uses TRBV5-1 and TRBJ2-1; 9 nucleotides line up with TRBD1. The CDR3 spans 17 residues. Germline lookup yields CDR1 SGHRS and CDR2 YFSETQ. V lost 4 bases, J lost 6 bases, and 14 bases stayed unmatched. For the CDR3, the DNA is TGCGCCAGCAGCCTCCTTACCGGGACAGGGTATCGCAATGAGCAGTTCTTC. This sequence encodes CASSLLTGTGYRNEQFF.

The CDR3 DNA is TGTGCCAGCAGTTTCGCTAGCGGGGGGGCCTATGAGCAGTTCTTC. It translates to CASSFASGGAYEQFF. The V gene is TRBV28, the J gene TRBJ2-1; 12 bases map to TRBD2. V gave up 3 bases and J gave up 8 bases; unmatched junction bases: 5. CDR3 length: 15 residues. In germline, CDR1 is MDHEN, CDR2 SYDVKM. The full variable domain, rest sourced from reference TRBV28 and TRBJ2-1, is DVKVTQSSRYLVKRTGEKVFLECVQDMDHENMFWYRQDPGLGLRLIYFSYDVKMKEKGDIPEGYSVSREKKERFSLILESASTNQTSMYLCASSFASGGAYEQFFGPGTRLTVL.

The chain is built from TRBV28 and TRBJ2-2, with TRBD1 matching over 7 bases. V lost 3 bases and J lost 3; bases outside the gene matches: 7. This CDR3 spans 16 amino acids. Germline V gene lookup returns CDR1 MDHEN and CDR2 SYDVKM. CDR3 nucleotide sequence: TGTGCCAGCAGTTTTAGAGGACAGGATCACACCGGGGAGCTGTTTTTT. The encoded protein is CASSFRGQDHTGELFF. The entire variable domain, with the rest obtained from reference TRBV28 and TRBJ2-2, is as follows: DVKVTQSSRYLVKRTGEKVFLECVQDMDHENMFWYRQDPGLGLRLIYFSYDVKMKEKGDIPEGYSVSREKKERFSLILESASTNQTSMYLCASSFRGQDHTGELFFGEGSRLTVL.

The chain recombines TRBV7-3 with TRBJ1-1; tentatively, D is TRBD1 (5 bases). V lost 0 bases to trimming and J lost 10 bases, with 12 bases between them. The CDR3 is 13 amino acids. Germline V gene sequence: CDR1 SGHTA, CDR2 FQGTGA. The CDR3 region has the DNA TGTGCCAGCAGCTTAACAGGGGCTGACCGAGCTTTCTTT. Encoded protein: CASSLTGADRAFF.

The V call is TRBV7-8, the J call TRBJ2-1; 8 bases line up with TRBD1. The CDR3 consists of 15 residues. CDR1 and CDR2 (germline): SGHVS, FQNEAQ. V lost 5 bases and J lost 2; bases outside the gene matches: 5. CDR3 residues: CASSPDRGAYNEQFF. The CDR3 DNA is TGTGCCAGCAGCCCTGACAGGGGAGCCTACAATGAGCAGTTCTTC.